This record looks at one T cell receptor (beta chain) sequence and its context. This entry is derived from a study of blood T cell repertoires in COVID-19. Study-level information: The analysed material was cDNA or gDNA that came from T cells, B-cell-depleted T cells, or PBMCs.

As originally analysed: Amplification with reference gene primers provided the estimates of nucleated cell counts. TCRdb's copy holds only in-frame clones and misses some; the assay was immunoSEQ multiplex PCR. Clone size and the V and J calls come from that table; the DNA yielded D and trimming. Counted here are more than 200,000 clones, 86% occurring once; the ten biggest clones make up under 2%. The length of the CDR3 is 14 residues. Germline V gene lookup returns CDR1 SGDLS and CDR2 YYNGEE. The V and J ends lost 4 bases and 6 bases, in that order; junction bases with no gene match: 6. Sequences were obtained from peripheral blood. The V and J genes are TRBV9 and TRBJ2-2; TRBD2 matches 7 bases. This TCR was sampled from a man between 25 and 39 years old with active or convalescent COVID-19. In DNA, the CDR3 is TGTGCCAGCAGCACCCTACTAGCGCCCGGGGAGCTGTTTTTT. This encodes CASSTLLAPGELFF.